These 27 T cell receptor beta chains were sequenced from one sample in a study of cytomegalovirus exposure and HLA in healthy donors. The repertoire was sequenced with immunoSEQ multiplex PCR; TCRdb's copy has only in-frame clones and lacks some. In the table there are over 200,000 clones, about nine tenths of which are singletons. Material for sequencing was PBMCs. Receptors originate from a woman in her late teens or twenties in good health and CMV-seropositive.

V gene TRBV2 combines with J gene TRBJ2-7; 13 positions match TRBD2. The CDR3 is 16 amino acids. Germline CDR1 reads SNHLY; CDR2 reads FYNNEI. V lost 3 bases, J lost 4 bases, and 6 bases stayed unmatched. CDR3 bases: TGTGCCAGCAGTGACGGGGGACTAGCGGGGATTTACGAGCAGTACTTC. It translates to CASSDGGLAGIYEQYF.

The V and J genes are TRBV2 and TRBJ2-1; TRBD2 might be the D (6 bases). V gave up 1 base and J gave up 3 bases, with 16 bases separating them. Germline V CDR1 and CDR2: SNHLY, FYNNEI. The CDR3 covers 17 residues. CDR3 in DNA: TGTGCCAGCAGTGAAGTCCATGGGGGGTCCCTCTACAATGAGCAGTTCTTC. As protein: CASSEVHGGSLYNEQFF. The full variable domain, in which reference TRBV2 and TRBJ2-1 provide the parts outside the CDR3, is EPEVTQTPSHQVTQMGQEVILRCVPISNHLYFYWYRQILGQKVEFLVSFYNNEISEKSEIFDDQFSVERPDGSNFTLKIRSTKLEDSAMYFCASSEVHGGSLYNEQFFGPGTRLTVL.

The chain recombines TRBV4-1 with TRBJ2-3; D perhaps matches TRBD2 (6 bases). This CDR3 comprises 15 residues. The germline gives CDR1 MGHRA, CDR2 YSYEKL. The germline V and J ends were trimmed by 1 base and 1 base, with 9 bases remaining between them. Here the CDR3 reads CASSQVGTGTDTQYF. As DNA, the CDR3 is TGCGCCAGCAGCCAAGTAGGGACTGGCACAGATACGCAGTATTTT.

V gene TRBV28 combines with J gene TRBJ2-1; no clear D gene. V was trimmed by 3 bases and J by 0 bases, leaving 12 bases between them. This CDR3 region has 16 residues. Germline CDR1 reads MDHEN; CDR2 reads SYDVKM. The DNA of the CDR3 is TGTGCCAGCAGTTTTTCAGGCGCCTTCTCCTACAATGAGCAGTTCTTC. Its protein product is CASSFSGAFSYNEQFF.

The chain recombines TRBV19 with TRBJ1-2; D remains ambiguous. Germline-derived CDR1 and CDR2 are LNHDA and SQIVND (reference sequence). The length of the CDR3 is 13 residues. Trimming removed 8 bases at V and 0 bases at J, with 10 bases between. CDR3 nucleotide sequence: TGTGCCAGTGGCCGTGCTGCTAACTATGGCTACACCTTC. Residues: CASGRAANYGYTF.

V is TRBV5-1 and J is TRBJ2-5, with D possibly TRBD1 on 6 matching bases. The CDR3 is 16 amino acids. CDR1 SGHRS and CDR2 YFSETQ come from the germline V gene. The V gene lost 0 bases and the J gene lost 5 bases, with 17 bases spanning the gap. Written as DNA, the CDR3 is TGCGCCAGCAGCTTGGCCGACGACACTAGGGGGGAGACCCAGTACTTC. Translated, it gives CASSLADDTRGETQYF.

J is TRBJ2-3 and V is TRBV9, with 8 bases that match TRBD2. Germline V lookup: CDR1 SGDLS, CDR2 YYNGEE. CDR3 length: 16 amino acids. V lost 0 bases and J lost 0; bases outside the gene matches: 3. The chain's CDR3 is CASSVEASGSTDTQYF. In nucleotides, the CDR3 is TGTGCCAGCAGCGTAGAGGCTAGCGGGAGCACAGATACGCAGTATTTT.

This chain connects TRBV18 to TRBJ2-7; 7 positions agree with TRBD2. The CDR3 is made up of 13 amino acids. Trimming cost V 2 bases and J 9 bases; bases outside gene matches: 7. Germline V gene sequence: CDR1 KGHSH, CDR2 LQKENI. CDR3 in DNA: TGTGCCAGCTCACCAACGCGGGAGACACCGCAGTACTTC. It translates to CASSPTRETPQYF.

This chain links TRBV5-1 with TRBJ2-7; 8 bases agree with TRBD1. Germline CDR1 is SGHRS and CDR2 is YFSETQ. J lost 7 bases, V lost 1 base, and 7 bases had no gene match. The CDR3 is 14 residues long. The CDR3: CASSLLNRGWEQYF. The CDR3, as DNA: TGCGCCAGCAGCTTGTTGAACAGGGGGTGGGAGCAGTACTTC.

In its sample, this clone was seen once. V and J are TRBV27 and TRBJ2-7; 9 bases fit TRBD2. Trimming removed 6 bases from V and 1 base from J; junction bases left unmatched: 7. This CDR3 comprises 15 residues. Germline CDR1 is MNHEY and CDR2 is SMNVEV (reference sequence). The CDR3 here is CASSQSSGASYEQYF. In DNA, the CDR3 is TGTGCCAGCAGCCAATCTAGCGGGGCGTCCTACGAGCAGTACTTC.

The V gene is TRBV5-1, the J gene TRBJ2-1; 15 bases line up with TRBD2. The junction had 6 bases not matched to a gene; V was cut back by 4 bases and J by 1 base. Per the germline V gene, CDR1 is SGHRS and CDR2 is YFSETQ. The CDR3 consists of 18 residues. The CDR3 here is CASSVGLAGGGSYNEQFF. Written as DNA, the CDR3 is TGCGCCAGCAGCGTGGGACTAGCGGGAGGTGGTTCCTACAATGAGCAGTTCTTC.

The gene calls are TRBV2 and TRBJ2-1; 8 nucleotides match TRBD2. Trimming took 7 bases from V and 9 from J; bases not matched to a gene: 14. The germline V gene has CDR1 SNHLY and CDR2 FYNNEI. The CDR3 is made up of 15 amino acids. CDR3 nucleotide sequence: TGTGCCAGCACAGGTCCCGAGCGACTAGCGAGTGAGCAGTTCTTC. It specifies CASTGPERLASEQFF.

This clone was recorded only once. The chain employs TRBV10-3 and TRBJ2-4; D is unclear. Germline CDR1 and CDR2: ENHRY and SYGVKD. The CDR3 contains 15 residues. Trimming cost V 3 bases and J 0 bases, with 9 bases left between them. This CDR3 reads CAISDRDLAKNIQYF. DNA for the CDR3: TGTGCCATCAGTGATAGAGATCTAGCCAAAAACATTCAGTACTTC.

The J gene is TRBJ2-5, the V gene TRBV6-5, with 8 bases identical to TRBD2. J lost 7 bases, V lost 4 bases, and 14 bases had no gene match. CDR1 is MNHEY and CDR2 is SVGAGI in the germline V gene. This CDR3 region has 16 residues. The CDR3 DNA reads TGTGCCAGCAGTTCACCGCCCGGCCGACTAGCGCGGACCCAGTACTTC. Protein: CASSSPPGRLARTQYF.

V gene TRBV4-2 combines with J gene TRBJ2-5; TRBD2 matches at 15 bases. This CDR3 is 17 amino acids long. CDR1 is LGHNA and CDR2 is YNFKEQ in the germline V gene. The V gene end was trimmed by 0 bases and the J gene end by 9 bases; junction bases not matched to a gene: 8. CDR3 sequence reads: CASSQEGGTSGRRAQYF. The CDR3, as DNA: TGTGCCAGCAGCCAAGAAGGGGGGACTAGCGGGAGGAGGGCCCAGTACTTC.

This clone was picked up a small number of times. The chain employs TRBV7-9 and TRBJ1-3; D is possibly TRBD1 (6 bases). V gave up 5 bases and J gave up 4 bases, with 15 bases separating them. The germline CDR1 and CDR2 sequences are SEHNR and FQNEAQ (reference sequence). The CDR3 loop spans 15 amino acids. The CDR3 nucleotides are TGTGCCAGCAGCCCCACCCCAGGGGTCGGAAACACCATATATTTT. Its translation: CASSPTPGVGNTIYF.

The V and J genes are TRBV27 and TRBJ1-5; tentatively, D is TRBD1 (6 bases). This CDR3 region has 13 residues. Trimming stripped 3 bases from V and 6 bases from J, with 9 bases between. Germline CDR1 is MNHEY and CDR2 is SMNVEV (reference sequence). DNA of the CDR3: TGTGCCAGCAGTTTCAACAGGGTTCAGCCCCAGCATTTT. Its protein is CASSFNRVQPQHF.

In its sample, this clone was seen a few times. The V call is TRBV9, the J call TRBJ1-5; D perhaps matches TRBD1 (6 bases). Germline V gene data show CDR1 as SGDLS and CDR2 as YYNGEE. The V and J ends lost 3 bases and 6 bases respectively, with 13 bases between them. The CDR3 totals 14 residues. The DNA for the CDR3 is TGTGCCAGCAGCGCAGGGGAGATGGCTCAGCCCCAGCATTTT. Translated, it gives CASSAGEMAQPQHF.

The J gene is TRBJ2-5, the V gene TRBV7-8, with no clear D. Trimming removed 5 bases from V and 2 bases from J, with 21 bases in between. Germline values: CDR1 SGHVS, CDR2 FQNEAQ. The CDR3 has 17 residues. CDR3 sequence (DNA): TGTGCCAGCAGCCCGTGGCCGTGGTCATCCAATCAAGAGACCCAGTACTTC. As protein: CASSPWPWSSNQETQYF. Full variable domain (rest looked up from reference TRBV7-8 and TRBJ2-5): GAGVSQSPRYKVAKRGQDVALRCDPISGHVSLFWYQQALGQGPEFLTYFQNEAQLDKSGLPSDRFFAERPEGSVSTLKIQRTQQEDSAVYLCASSPWPWSSNQETQYFGPGTRLLVL.

A single count supports this clone. The V call is TRBV6-5, the J call TRBJ1-2, with 11 bases matching TRBD1. The junction had 11 bases not matched to a gene; V was cut back by 5 bases and J by 9 bases. This CDR3 region has 15 residues. Germline CDR1 and CDR2: MNHEY and SVGAGI. CDR3 protein: CASSPGQGGSYRYTF. The CDR3 coding sequence is TGTGCCAGCAGTCCGGGACAGGGGGGTTCTTACCGCTACACCTTC.

The chain combines TRBV23-1 with TRBJ2-7; the D gene is possibly TRBD2 (5 bases). TRBV23-1 is recorded as an ORF, its role being uncertain. Trimming cost V 4 bases and J 3 bases, with 19 bases left between them. The CDR3 has 16 residues. The CDR3 DNA is TGCGCCAGCAGTCCACCGAGGGTACGGGTTCTCTACGAGCAGTACTTC. Encoded protein: CASSPPRVRVLYEQYF.

The V call is TRBV19, the J call TRBJ1-2, with TRBD1 as a possible D gene (5 bases). Between the trimmed V and J ends, which lost 7 bases and 2 bases, there was a span of 8 bases. The germline gives CDR1 LNHDA, CDR2 SQIVND (reference sequence). This CDR3 region has 12 residues. The CDR3 DNA is TGTGCCAGTACTGACAGCAACTATGGCTACACCTTC. It is translated as CASTDSNYGYTF. The variable domain in full, completed from reference TRBV19 and TRBJ1-2, reads DGGITQSPKYLFRKEGQNVTLSCEQNLNHDAMYWYRQDPGQGLRLIYYSQIVNDFQKGDIAEGYSVSREKKESFPLTVTSAQKNPTAFYLCASTDSNYGYTFGSGTRLTVV.

The genes are TRBV30 and TRBJ1-4, with D uncertain. Looked up from germline, CDR1 is GTSNPN and CDR2 is SVGIG (reference sequence). V lost 0 bases to trimming and J lost 3 bases, with 8 bases between them. There are 14 residues in the CDR3. The CDR3 here is CAWSVAIPNEKLFF. The CDR3 region has the DNA TGTGCCTGGAGTGTCGCTATCCCTAATGAAAAACTGTTTTTT.

This clone came up once. J is TRBJ1-4 and V is TRBV5-4, with D possibly matching TRBD1 (6 bases). CDR3 size: 15 residues. Deletions cut 0 bases from V and 8 bases from J, with 14 bases between. Germline assignment: CDR1 SGHNT and CDR2 YYREEE (reference sequence). CDR3 DNA sequence: TGTGCCAGCAGCTTGGCGGGGACACCGATAGAAAAACTGTTTTTT. It translates to CASSLAGTPIEKLFF.

This clone occurred a few times. V usage is TRBV4-1 and J usage is TRBJ2-3; 10 bases map to TRBD1. This CDR3 spans 14 amino acids. CDR1 is MGHRA, CDR2 YSYEKL, per germline. V gave up 4 bases and J gave up 3 bases; unmatched junction bases: 1. The CDR3 bases are TGCGCCAGCAGCCCGGGACAGGGGACAGATACGCAGTATTTT. Its protein is CASSPGQGTDTQYF.

The rearrangement links TRBV28 to TRBJ2-1; TRBD1 matches at 7 bases. Germline CDR1 reads MDHEN; CDR2 reads SYDVKM. The ends lost 4 bases at V and 3 bases at J; junction bases unmatched: 3. The CDR3 length is 14 residues. CDR3 loop: CASSYPGGYNEQFF. The CDR3, as DNA: TGTGCCAGCAGTTACCCAGGGGGCTACAATGAGCAGTTCTTC.

The V call is TRBV6-5, the J call TRBJ1-5, with 9 bases that match TRBD1. Trimming cost V 0 bases and J 4 bases; bases outside gene matches: 4. The CDR3 spans 16 residues. Germline V gives CDR1 MNHEY, CDR2 SVGAGI. The CDR3 coding sequence is TGTGCCAGCAGTTACTCATATGGACAGGGGAATCAGCCCCAGCATTTT. This codes for CASSYSYGQGNQPQHF.